The clone carrying this TCR beta chain has ten or more counts. Its antigen is currently unknown. TCRdb re-called the RACE reads with MiXCR, one entry per CDR3 protein. This repertoire shows roughly 360,000 distinct CDR3 sequences, more than 4.5% found once; its top ten account for around 2%. Time point defined: patch test 1, 2 weeks after DPC sensitization. Treatment in this sample: therapeutic diphenylcyclopropenone sensitization with weekly scalp DPC. These data are taken from a study of human T cells and chemical hapten exposure. Study findings and constraints: DPC sensitization left the count of TCRs above 1 in 1000 unchanged.

This specimen was whole blood, taken in connection with sensitization to the hapten diphenylcyclopropenone (DPC). This clonotype originated in a woman aged 50 to 60 with alopecia areata. Some clones in this sample may be carry-over from other donors' samples.

CDR3 DNA sequence: TGTGCCAGCTCGAACAGCAATCAGCCCCAGCATTTT. Amino acid sequence: CASSNSNQPQHF. The chain is built from TRBV18 and TRBJ1-5, with no clear D. The V and J ends lost 6 bases and 1 base respectively, with 4 bases between them. This CDR3 region has 12 residues. Germline-derived CDR1 and CDR2 are KGHSH and LQKENI.